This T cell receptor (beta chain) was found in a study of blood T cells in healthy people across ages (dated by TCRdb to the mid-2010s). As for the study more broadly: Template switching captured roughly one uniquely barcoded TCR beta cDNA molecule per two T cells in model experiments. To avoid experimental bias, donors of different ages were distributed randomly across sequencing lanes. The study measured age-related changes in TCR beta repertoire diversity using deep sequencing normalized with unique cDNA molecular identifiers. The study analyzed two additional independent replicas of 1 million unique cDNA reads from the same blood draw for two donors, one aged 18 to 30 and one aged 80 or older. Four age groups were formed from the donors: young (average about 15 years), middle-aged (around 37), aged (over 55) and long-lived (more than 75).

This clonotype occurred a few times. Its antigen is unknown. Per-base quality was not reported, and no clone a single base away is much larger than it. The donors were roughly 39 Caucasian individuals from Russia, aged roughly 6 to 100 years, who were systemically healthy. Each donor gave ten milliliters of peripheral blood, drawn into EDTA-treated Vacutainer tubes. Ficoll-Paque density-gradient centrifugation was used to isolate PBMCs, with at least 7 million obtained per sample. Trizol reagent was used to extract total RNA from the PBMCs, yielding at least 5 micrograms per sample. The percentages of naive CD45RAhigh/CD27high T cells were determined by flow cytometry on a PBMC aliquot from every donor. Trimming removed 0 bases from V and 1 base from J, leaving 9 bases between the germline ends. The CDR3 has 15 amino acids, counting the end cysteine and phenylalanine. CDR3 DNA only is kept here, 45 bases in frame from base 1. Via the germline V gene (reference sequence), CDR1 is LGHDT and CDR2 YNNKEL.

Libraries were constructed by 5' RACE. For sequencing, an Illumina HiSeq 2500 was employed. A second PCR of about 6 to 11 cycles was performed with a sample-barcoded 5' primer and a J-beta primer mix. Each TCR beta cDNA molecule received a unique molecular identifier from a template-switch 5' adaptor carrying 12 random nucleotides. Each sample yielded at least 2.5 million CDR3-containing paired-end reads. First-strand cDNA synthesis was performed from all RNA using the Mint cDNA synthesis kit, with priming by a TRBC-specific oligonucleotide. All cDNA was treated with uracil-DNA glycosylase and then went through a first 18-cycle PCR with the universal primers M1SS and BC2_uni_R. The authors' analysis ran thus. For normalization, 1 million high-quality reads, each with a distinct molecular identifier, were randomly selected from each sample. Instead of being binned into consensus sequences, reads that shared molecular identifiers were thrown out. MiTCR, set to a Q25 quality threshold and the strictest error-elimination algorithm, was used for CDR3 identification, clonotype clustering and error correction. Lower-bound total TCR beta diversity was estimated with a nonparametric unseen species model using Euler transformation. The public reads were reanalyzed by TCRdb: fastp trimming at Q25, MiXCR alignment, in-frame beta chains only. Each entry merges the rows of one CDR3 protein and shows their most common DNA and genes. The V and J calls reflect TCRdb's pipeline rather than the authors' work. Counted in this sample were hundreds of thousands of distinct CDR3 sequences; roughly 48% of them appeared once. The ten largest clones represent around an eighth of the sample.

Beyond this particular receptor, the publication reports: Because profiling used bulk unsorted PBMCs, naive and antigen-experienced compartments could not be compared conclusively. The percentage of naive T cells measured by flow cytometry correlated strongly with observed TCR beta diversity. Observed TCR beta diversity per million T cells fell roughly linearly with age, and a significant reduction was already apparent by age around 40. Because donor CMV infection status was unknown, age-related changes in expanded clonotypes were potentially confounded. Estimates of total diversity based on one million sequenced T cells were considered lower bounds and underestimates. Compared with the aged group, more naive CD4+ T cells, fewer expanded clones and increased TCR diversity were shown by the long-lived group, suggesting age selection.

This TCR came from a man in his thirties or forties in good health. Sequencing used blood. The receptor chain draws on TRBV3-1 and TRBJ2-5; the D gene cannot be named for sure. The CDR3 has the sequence CASSQEEGLQETQYF. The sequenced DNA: TGTGCCAGCAGCCAAGAAGAAGGCCTCCAAGAGACCCAGTACTTC.